Included here is one TCR beta chain sequence, with context. Its antigen is unknown. The sample is drawn from a study of blood T cells in healthy people across ages. The use of a sample-barcoded 5' primer and a J-beta primer mix characterized a second PCR of about 7 to 12 cycles. Every cDNA molecule carried a tag from a template-switch adaptor bearing 12 random nucleotides. TCRdb reprocessed the 5' RACE reads with MiXCR, giving one entry per CDR3 protein. The sample contains approximately 1.5 million distinct CDR3 sequences, approximately 42% of which appear only once. In germline, CDR1 is MNHEY, CDR2 SVGEGT. The CDR3 runs to 16 residues. The study's findings and limits: Long-lived donors exceeded aged donors in naive CD4+ cells and diversity.

This sequence joins TRBV6-2 or TRBV6-3 and TRBJ2-7; D possibly uses TRBD1 or TRBD2 (5 bases each). The better agreement between TRBJ2-5 and the DNA end casts doubt on the J call. This clonotype originated in a woman aged 18-29 years in good health. Sample: blood. Here the CDR3 reads CASSSGTIPGGETQYF. The CDR3, as DNA: TGTGCCAGCAGTTCCGGGACCATACCTGGAGGAGAGACCCAGTACTTC.